This T cell receptor (beta chain) was identified during a study of blood T cell repertoires in COVID-19. Study as a whole: Some COVID-19 samples were acute and others convalescent; all came from the United States, Italy and Spain. T cells, B-cell-depleted T cells, or PBMCs supplied cDNA or gDNA.

Original processing methods: Scientists estimated how many nucleated cells there were by amplifying reference gene primers. Libraries were prepared by immunoSEQ multiplex PCR; TCRdb keeps only in-frame clonotypes and omits some of them. V and J calls plus clone size are reproduced from that table; the DNA served to infer D and trimming. The data show roughly 350,000 clones, 90% to 95% seen once. The germline gives CDR1 KGHSH, CDR2 LQKENI. The CDR3 is 14 residues long. The ends were cut back, 3 bases at V and 7 bases at J, with 14 bases in the middle. This clone was picked up a small number of times. Material: peripheral blood. This receptor was taken from a woman aged 18-29 years who had recovered from COVID-19. This sequence joins TRBV18 and TRBJ2-3, with D possibly being TRBD1 (5 bases). The CDR3 sequence is CASSPGQPPNTQYF. CDR3 sequence (DNA): TGTGCCAGCTCACCGGGGCAGCCTCCTAATACGCAGTATTTT.